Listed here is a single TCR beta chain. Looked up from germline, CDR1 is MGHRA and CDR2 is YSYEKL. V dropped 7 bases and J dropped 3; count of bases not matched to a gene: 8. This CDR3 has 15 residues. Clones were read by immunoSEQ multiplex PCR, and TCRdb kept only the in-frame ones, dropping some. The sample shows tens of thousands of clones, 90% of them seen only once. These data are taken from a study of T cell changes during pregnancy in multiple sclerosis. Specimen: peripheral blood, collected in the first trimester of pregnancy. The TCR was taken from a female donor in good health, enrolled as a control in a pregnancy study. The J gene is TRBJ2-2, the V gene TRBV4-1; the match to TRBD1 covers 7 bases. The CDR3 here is CASTRIQGDTGELFF. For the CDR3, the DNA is TGCGCCAGCACCCGAATCCAGGGGGACACCGGGGAGCTGTTTTTT.